A single sample is the source of the 22 T cell receptor beta chains below, sequenced in a study of T cells in localized non-small cell lung cancer. Sequencing used immunoSEQ multiplex PCR; TCRdb keeps in-frame clones, though not all of them. The sample includes 35,000 to 45,000 clones, around 86% of them seen just once. Sequencing was performed on peripheral blood mononuclear cells, taken before any cancer treatment. These receptors all stem from a male donor older than 55 with stage II lung adenocarcinoma.

This clone was detected a few times. V usage is TRBV15 and J usage is TRBJ1-1; 7 positions agree with TRBD1. The trim removed 9 bases at V and 1 base at J, leaving 11 bases unmatched. This CDR3 is 15 amino acids long. Per germline, CDR1 LNHNV and CDR2 YYDKDF (reference sequence). In DNA, the CDR3 is TGTGCCACGGGTCAGGGGGAGAGGGGGAACACTGAAGCTTTCTTT. Translated, it gives CATGQGERGNTEAFF.

The genes are TRBV19 and TRBJ1-4, with D possibly TRBD1 on 5 matching bases. Germline CDR1 reads LNHDA; CDR2 reads SQIVND (reference sequence). CDR3 size: 15 residues. V was clipped by 5 bases and J by 4 bases, with 14 bases between them. The CDR3 DNA is TGTGCCAGTAGTTCCCTCACAGGCGGTAATGAAAAACTGTTTTTT. Its protein product is CASSSLTGGNEKLFF.

V gene TRBV5-1 combines with J gene TRBJ2-2; D not resolved. V gave up 4 bases and J gave up 0 bases, with 10 bases separating them. Germline V gene lookup returns CDR1 SGHRS and CDR2 YFSETQ. The CDR3 spans 15 residues. The CDR3 DNA sequence: TGCGCCAGCAGCCTGGGCCATACGAACACCGGGGAGCTGTTTTTT. It yields the protein CASSLGHTNTGELFF. The full variable domain, rest sourced from reference TRBV5-1 and TRBJ2-2, is KAGVTQTPRYLIKTRGQQVTLSCSPISGHRSVSWYQQTPGQGLQFLFEYFSETQRNKGNFPGRFSGRQFSNSRSEMNVSTLELGDSALYLCASSLGHTNTGELFFGEGSRLTVL.

The gene calls are TRBV19 and TRBJ2-2; 10 bases map to TRBD2. The J segment lost 1 base and the V segment lost 3 bases, leaving 14 bases of the junction unmatched. The CDR3 is made up of 20 amino acids. Germline values: CDR1 LNHDA, CDR2 SQIVND (reference sequence). CDR3 bases: TGTGCCAGTAGTATCCAGCGGGAGGGCCGCTTACCCCGGAACACCGGGGAGCTGTTTTTT. This encodes CASSIQREGRLPRNTGELFF. Full variable domain (rest looked up from reference TRBV19 and TRBJ2-2): DGGITQSPKYLFRKEGQNVTLSCEQNLNHDAMYWYRQDPGQGLRLIYYSQIVNDFQKGDIAEGYSVSREKKESFPLTVTSAQKNPTAFYLCASSIQREGRLPRNTGELFFGEGSRLTVL.

The J gene is TRBJ2-2, the V gene TRBV25-1; D gene unclear. Germline values: CDR1 MGHDK, CDR2 SYGVNS. This CDR3 contains 15 residues. With 8 bases removed from V and 6 bases from J, the gap between germline ends came to 19 bases. The CDR3 bases are TGTGCCAGCGAAGTAACAGCCCTTGGGGCCGGGGAGCTGTTTTTT. Amino acid sequence: CASEVTALGAGELFF.

This chain uses TRBV10-3 with TRBJ2-7; D gene ambiguous. Trimming stripped 2 bases from V and 2 bases from J, with 7 bases between. This CDR3 spans 13 amino acids. CDR1 and CDR2 (germline): ENHRY, SYGVKD. CDR3 sequence: CAISERQTYEQYF. CDR3 DNA: TGTGCCATCAGTGAGAGGCAGACCTACGAGCAGTACTTC.

This clone has more than one count but fewer than ten. The chain joins TRBV18 to TRBJ1-1; D remains ambiguous. The CDR3 contains 13 residues. CDR1 is KGHSH and CDR2 is LQKENI in the germline V gene. V shed 4 bases and J shed 3 bases, with 9 bases lying between them. CDR3 protein: CASSLGPDTEAFF. DNA for the CDR3: TGTGCCAGCTCACTCGGGCCAGACACTGAAGCTTTCTTT.

The chain recombines TRBV7-2 with TRBJ1-4; D remains unclear. CDR1 and CDR2 from the germline V gene are SGHTA and FQGNSA. There are 16 residues in the CDR3. V lost 6 bases and J lost 4, with 18 bases in between. CDR3: CASSSSDFGHNEKLFF. The CDR3 coding sequence is TGTGCCAGCAGTTCTTCCGATTTCGGGCATAATGAAAAACTGTTTTTT.

The rearrangement joins TRBV19 to TRBJ1-5; no clear D. In germline, CDR1 is LNHDA, CDR2 SQIVND (reference sequence). CDR3 size: 15 residues. Trimming took 5 bases from V and 0 from J, leaving 11 bases between them. The CDR3 sequence is CASSPGVGSNQPQHF. The CDR3 region has the DNA TGTGCCAGTAGTCCTGGAGTAGGTAGCAATCAGCCCCAGCATTTT.

This chain uses TRBV5-6 with TRBJ2-7; 8 positions match TRBD1. V shed 0 bases, J shed 2 bases, and the junction held 10 bases outside the gene matches. The CDR3 extends over 17 amino acids. Germline CDR1 is SGHDT and CDR2 is YYEEEE. CDR3 DNA sequence: TGTGCCAGCAGCTTGGATCCCGGACAGGGATCGCCCTACGAGCAGTACTTC. Protein sequence: CASSLDPGQGSPYEQYF.

The J gene is TRBJ1-5, the V gene TRBV23-1; TRBD1 is a possible D gene (6 bases). TRBV23-1 is an open reading frame whose function is uncertain. V dropped 8 bases and J dropped 8 bases, with 25 bases sitting between them. This CDR3 is 16 amino acids long. CDR3 DNA sequence: TGCGCCAGCGCCCCGGGTCGCGACCGAGCAGGGGAGCCCCAGCATTTT. Translation gives CASAPGRDRAGEPQHF.

The chain carries TRBV11-3 and TRBJ2-2; TRBD2 aligns across 13 bases. Per germline, CDR1 SGHNT and CDR2 YENEEA. V lost 6 bases, J lost 4 bases, and 2 bases stayed unmatched. The CDR3 loop spans 15 amino acids. Here the CDR3 DNA reads TGTGCCAGCAGACGACTAGCGGGGGGCACCGGGGAGCTGTTTTTT. It specifies CASRRLAGGTGELFF.

This sequence joins TRBV27 and TRBJ2-1; a weak D match, TRBD2 (6 bases). This CDR3 contains 18 residues. CDR1 and CDR2 (germline): MNHEY, SMNVEV (reference sequence). The ends were cut back, 5 bases at V and 0 bases at J, with 20 bases in the middle. The CDR3 protein is CASSPPRTTPSSYNEQFF. In DNA form, the CDR3 reads TGTGCCAGCAGTCCCCCAAGGACTACCCCGAGCTCCTACAATGAGCAGTTCTTC.

The genes are TRBV7-2 and TRBJ2-2, with a possible D match to TRBD1 (5 bases). The CDR3 is 16 amino acids. CDR1 and CDR2 from the germline V gene are SGHTA and FQGNSA. V lost 5 bases and J lost 8, with 21 bases in between. In DNA, the CDR3 is TGTGCCAGCAGCCCACTTATCGGGCCAACAGGAGGGGAGCTGTTTTTT. As protein: CASSPLIGPTGGELFF.

The V call is TRBV19, the J call TRBJ1-3, with a weak D call TRBD1 (5 bases). The germline V and J ends were trimmed by 3 bases and 0 bases, with 15 bases remaining between them. CDR1 LNHDA and CDR2 SQIVND come from the germline V gene (reference sequence). The CDR3 spans 17 residues. The CDR3 nucleotides are TGTGCCAGTAGTATGGGGGACGGCGCATTCTCTGGAAACACCATATATTTT. Translated: CASSMGDGAFSGNTIYF.

The V call is TRBV30, the J call TRBJ1-2, with 7 bases lining up with TRBD1. The CDR3 sequence is 14 residues long. The germline gives CDR1 GTSNPN, CDR2 SVGIG (reference sequence). V shed 3 bases, J shed 4 bases, and the junction held 8 bases outside the gene matches. The CDR3 sequence is CAWRGPGGRYGYTF. CDR3 bases: TGTGCCTGGAGGGGCCCAGGGGGTCGCTATGGCTACACCTTC.

This clone was counted between two and nine times. This chain links TRBV5-6 with TRBJ2-1, with D hard to call. The V end lost 4 bases, the J end lost 5 bases, and 16 bases lay between the germline ends. CDR1 is SGHDT, CDR2 YYEEEE, per germline. The CDR3 contains 15 residues. The CDR3 DNA reads TGTGCCAGCAGCCCCCGCGCCATAGGGAACAATGAGCAGTTCTTC. Amino acids: CASSPRAIGNNEQFF. Full variable domain (outside the CDR3, taken from reference TRBV5-6 and TRBJ2-1): DAGVTQSPTHLIKTRGQQVTLRCSPKSGHDTVSWYQQALGQGPQFIFQYYEEEERQRGNFPDRFSGHQFPNYSSELNVNALLLGDSALYLCASSPRAIGNNEQFFGPGTRLTVL.

This clone has only one observation. The chain has TRBV19 and TRBJ2-1; no clear D. Germline V gene data show CDR1 as LNHDA and CDR2 as SQIVND (reference sequence). The CDR3 extends over 13 amino acids. V lost 5 bases, J lost 4 bases, and 9 bases lay in between. The CDR3 region is CASSRLLYNEQFF. CDR3 coding DNA: TGTGCCAGTAGTCGGCTCCTTTACAATGAGCAGTTCTTC.

This clone was counted only a few times. The rearrangement uses TRBV11-2 and TRBJ2-1, with 10 nucleotides matching TRBD1. Germline assignment: CDR1 SGHAT and CDR2 FQNNGV. V lost 7 bases to trimming and J lost 4 bases; unmatched junction nucleotides: 16. The CDR3 runs to 18 residues. The chain's CDR3 is CASTSTGGVQVAYNEQFF. The CDR3 DNA is TGTGCCAGCACCTCGACAGGGGGCGTCCAGGTAGCTTACAATGAGCAGTTCTTC.

The genes are TRBV6-5 and TRBJ1-1; weak D call: TRBD1 (5 bases). Germline V CDR1 and CDR2: MNHEY, SVGAGI. The CDR3 sequence is 14 residues long. The germline V and J ends were trimmed by 2 bases and 1 base, with 8 bases remaining between them. DNA of the CDR3: TGTGCCAGCAGTTACGTGGGGGGGAACACTGAAGCTTTCTTT. Its translation is CASSYVGGNTEAFF.

The chain couples TRBV7-3 to TRBJ2-7, with 12 bases that match TRBD2. The CDR3 runs to 15 residues. Looked up from germline, CDR1 is SGHTA and CDR2 is FQGTGA. The V and J ends lost 4 bases and 0 bases, in that order; junction bases with no gene match: 1. DNA for the CDR3: TGTGCCAGCAGCTGGGGACTAGCGGGCTCCTACGAGCAGTACTTC. Its protein product is CASSWGLAGSYEQYF.

The genes are TRBV2 and TRBJ2-5, with D possibly being TRBD1 (6 bases). Trimming removed 7 bases from V and 7 bases from J, with 22 bases in between. The CDR3 runs to 15 residues. The germline V gene has CDR1 SNHLY and CDR2 FYNNEI. The CDR3 here is CASIPTGTAGVTQYF. CDR3 coding DNA: TGTGCCAGCATTCCGACAGGAACCGCTGGGGTGACCCAGTACTTC.